Presented here are 18 T cell receptor beta chains from one specimen sequenced in a study of tumor-infiltrating lymphocytes in primary liver carcinoma. cDNA specific to TCR beta was made from around 450 ng of total RNA, with a constant-region primer employed for priming. Three nested multiplex PCR rounds of slightly modified ARM-PCR generated TCR beta libraries. Each of the first two PCR rounds ran approximately 9 cycles with TRBV1-TRBV30 forward and C-beta reverse primers. TCRdb independently ran MiXCR on the multiplex PCR reads; one entry per CDR3 protein. The sample carries 150,000 to 200,000 distinct CDR3 sequences, over 50% recorded once. In addition to blood RNA drawn from unsorted whole blood, germline DNA was extracted. The sequenced sample consisted of peripheral blood. The receptors stem from a man between 40 and 49 years old with primary liver carcinoma and hepatitis B virus infection.

Turning to this clonotype: The junction and the germline gene differ at one end; a read error may be behind it. The V gene is TRBV12-3 or TRBV12-4, the J gene TRBJ1-4; D ambiguous. The CDR3 extends over 15 amino acids. The CDR3 nucleotides are TGTGCCAGCAGTTTAGGGTCTGCTGGTAATGAAAGACTGTTTTTT. Amino acids: CASSLGSAGNERLFF.

As regards this clonotype: A junction end diverges from the germline sequence, so it may reflect a read error. The rearrangement uses TRBV11-2 and TRBJ2-5, with D maybe TRBD2 (5 bases). The V gene's germline CDR1 is SGHAT and CDR2 FQNNGV. This CDR3 comprises 14 residues. CDR3 region: CATSLTAGGETQCF. The CDR3 DNA follows: TGTGCCACCAGCTTAACAGCTGGTGGGGAGACCCAGTGCTTC.

This clonotype was seen at least ten times. The chain uses TRBV11-2 and TRBJ1-5; D perhaps matches TRBD1 (5 bases). The CDR3 runs 16 residues. The germline V and J ends were trimmed by 5 bases and 1 base, with 15 bases remaining between them. Germline loops: CDR1 SGHAT, CDR2 FQNNGV. The CDR3 is CASSAGPPGSNQPQHF. Written as DNA, the CDR3 is TGTGCCAGCAGCGCGGGGCCCCCGGGGAGCAATCAGCCCCAGCATTTT.

The chain recombines TRBV12-3 or TRBV12-4 with TRBJ2-6; D may be TRBD1 (6 bases). This CDR3 contains 15 residues. Trimming removed 5 bases from V and 0 bases from J, with 8 bases in between. CDR3 amino acids: CASSTRGSGANVLTF. CDR3 DNA: TGTGCCAGCAGTACCAGGGGCTCTGGGGCCAACGTCCTGACTTTC.

Remarks on this clonotype: The conserved phenylalanine or tryptophan normally closing the CDR3 is absent here, so this likely arose from a read error. The chain carries TRBV29-1 and TRBJ1-2, with a weak D call TRBD1 (6 bases). V lost 5 bases and J lost 6, with 13 bases in between. The CDR3 totals 12 residues. CDR1 is SQVTM, CDR2 ANQGSEA, per germline. In nucleotides, the CDR3 is TGCAGCGTTTCCTCAGGGGCGGATGGCTACACCTAC. Its protein is CSVSSGADGYTY.

This sequence joins TRBV11-2 and TRBJ2-1, with TRBD1 as a possible D gene (6 bases). CDR3 size: 12 residues. With 5 bases removed from V and 9 bases from J, the gap between germline ends came to 11 bases. Germline V lookup: CDR1 SGHAT, CDR2 FQNNGV. CDR3 loop: CASSPQGCEQFF. The CDR3 coding sequence is TGTGCCAGCAGCCCACAGGGCTGTGAGCAGTTCTTC.

The sample holds a few counts of this clonotype. Given a much more abundant clone one base away, this may be a read error. The genes are TRBV11-2 and TRBJ2-7; D call uncertain. V lost 0 bases, J lost 0 bases, and 15 bases lay in between. CDR1 is SGHAT, CDR2 FQNNGV, per germline. This CDR3 is 17 amino acids long. The CDR3 DNA sequence: TGTGCCAGCAGCTTAGAATTTGGGTCGGTCTCCTCCTACGAGCAGTACTTC. Translation: CASSLEFGSVSSYEQYF.

The gene calls are TRBV10-3 and TRBJ1-1, with 8 bases fitting TRBD1. Losses at the gene ends were 3 bases for V and 3 bases for J; bases not matched to a gene: 3. The germline CDR1 and CDR2 sequences are ENHRY and SYGVKD. The CDR3 is 14 residues long. The CDR3 nucleotides read TGTGCCATCAGTGACTCGACAGGGGACACTGAAGCTTTCTTT. Its protein is CAISDSTGDTEAFF.

This clonotype was observed a few times. The rearrangement joins TRBV29-1 to TRBJ2-5; D is perhaps TRBD2 (6 bases). The V and J ends lost 6 bases and 5 bases respectively, with 10 bases between them. Germline CDR1 is SQVTM and CDR2 is ANQGSEA. CDR3 length: 11 residues. The CDR3 DNA sequence: TGCAGCGTGCGCCTAGCGGAGACCCAGTACTTC. As protein: CSVRLAETQYF.

About this clonotype itself: The junction departs from germline at one end; a sequencing error may be responsible. The V call is TRBV7-9, the J call TRBJ2-1; TRBD2 agrees at 7 bases. CDR1 and CDR2 (germline): SEHNR, FQNEAQ (reference sequence). This CDR3 region has 16 residues. CDR3 region: CASSPVRAGVWDKQFF. Here the CDR3 DNA reads TGTGCCAGCAGCCCGGTCAGGGCGGGAGTCTGGGATAAGCAATTCTTC. Using reference TRBV7-9 and TRBJ2-1 for the parts outside the CDR3, the full variable domain is DTGVSQNPRHKITKRGQNVTFRCDPISEHNRLYWYRQTLGQGPEFLTYFQNEAQLEKSRLLSDRFSAERPKGSFSTLEIQRTEQGDSAMYLCASSPVRAGVWDKQFFGPGTRLTVL.

Only a few counts were recorded for this clonotype. The chain combines TRBV12-3 or TRBV12-4 with TRBJ2-1; D remains unclear. CDR3 length: 15 residues. The V end was cut by 3 bases, the J end by 6 bases, with 15 bases between. The CDR3 protein is CASSLLVGLGNEQFF. The CDR3, as DNA: TGTGCCAGCAGTTTGCTGGTGGGATTAGGCAATGAGCAGTTCTTC.

V and J are TRBV5-5 and TRBJ2-7, with TRBD2 identical over 9 bases. This CDR3 comprises 17 residues. Germline-derived CDR1 and CDR2 are SGHKS and YYEKEE (reference sequence). The junction had 15 bases not matched to a gene; V was cut back by 5 bases and J by 3 bases. CDR3 protein: CASSRRLAEETFYEQYF. The CDR3 nucleotides read TGTGCCAGCAGTCGACGACTAGCGGAAGAGACCTTCTACGAGCAGTACTTC. The full variable domain, rest sourced from reference TRBV5-5 and TRBJ2-7, is DAGVTQSPTHLIKTRGQQVTLRCSPISGHKSVSWYQQVLGQGPQFIFQYYEKEERGRGNFPDRFSARQFPNYSSELNVNALLLGDSALYLCASSRRLAEETFYEQYFGPGTRLTVT.

For this clonotype: Germline and junction disagree at one end, which may indicate a read error. CDR3 DNA sequence: TGTGCCAGCAGTTACTCAGGCCAGGTCTCAGATATGCAGTATTTT. This gives the protein CASSYSGQVSDMQYF. The J gene is TRBJ2-3, the V gene TRBV6-6; D gene unclear. There are 15 residues in the CDR3. Germline V gives CDR1 MNHNY, CDR2 SVGAGI (reference sequence).

The chain couples TRBV11-3 to TRBJ1-1; D not certain. V dropped 6 bases and J dropped 2 bases, with 10 bases sitting between them. The CDR3 spans 13 residues. Germline lookup yields CDR1 SGHNT and CDR2 YENEEA. Written as DNA, the CDR3 is TGTGCCAGCAGTTTCACACCCAACACTGAAGCTTTCTTT. Its translation is CASSFTPNTEAFF.

This clonotype has only a few counts. The V and J genes are TRBV28 and TRBJ1-4, with a tentative D call TRBD1 (6 bases). Germline assignment: CDR1 MDHEN and CDR2 SYDVKM. Deletions cut 2 bases from V and 7 bases from J, with 11 bases between. This CDR3 region has 14 residues. In DNA, the CDR3 is TGTGCCAGCAGTTTAGAGGGGGGTGGTGAAAAACTGTTTTTT. Protein product: CASSLEGGGEKLFF.

The genes are TRBV10-2 and TRBJ2-4; D is uncertain. The CDR3 extends over 13 amino acids. Germline loops: CDR1 WSHSY, CDR2 SAAADI. The V end lost 0 bases, the J end lost 11 bases, and 11 bases lay between the germline ends. CDR3 sequence: CASSESTRTVQYF. CDR3 DNA sequence: TGCGCCAGCAGTGAGTCGACTCGTACGGTTCAGTACTTC.

The V gene is TRBV11-2, the J gene TRBJ2-1; TRBD2 matches 7 bases. CDR1 and CDR2 (germline): SGHAT, FQNNGV. Trimming took 10 bases from V and 3 from J; bases not matched to a gene: 15. The CDR3 is made up of 16 amino acids. For the CDR3, the DNA is TGTGCCAACAGTCAACTCCGATCTAGCGGCTACAATGAGCAGTTCTTC. This gives the protein CANSQLRSSGYNEQFF.

Points on this clonotype: An end of the junction differs from the germline gene, which may be a read error. DNA for the CDR3: TGTCCCAGCAGCTTGACAGGTGAGCAGTACTTC. It is translated as CPSSLTGEQYF. The gene calls are TRBV11-2 and TRBJ2-7, with a possible D match to TRBD1 (6 bases). CDR3 length equals 11 residues. Germline assignment: CDR1 SGHAT and CDR2 FQNNGV. The complete variable domain, with remaining parts taken from reference TRBV11-2 and TRBJ2-7, reads EAGVAQSPRYKIIEKRQSVAFWCNPISGHATLYWYQQILGQGPKLLIQFQNNGVVDDSQLPKDRFSAERLKGVDSTLKIQPAKLEDSAVYLCPSSLTGEQYFGPGTRLTVT.